Below are 20 T cell receptor beta chains sequenced from a single sample in a study of blood T cell repertoires in COVID-19. Sequencing was performed with immunoSEQ multiplex PCR; in TCRdb, only in-frame clones are kept and a portion is missing. This table holds about 430,000 clones, 70% to 90% found once. The sample consisted of PBMCs or T cells enriched from blood (not recorded which). The receptors stem from a woman younger than 35 who had been exposed to COVID-19.

The chain is built from TRBV4-1 and TRBJ1-5; D gene ambiguous. Germline-derived CDR1 and CDR2 are MGHRA and YSYEKL. The CDR3 has 20 residues. Trimming removed 0 bases from V and 0 bases from J, with 21 bases in between. This CDR3 is CASSQDFGERWRGSNQPQHF. As DNA, the CDR3 is TGCGCCAGCAGCCAAGACTTCGGTGAGAGGTGGCGAGGTAGCAATCAGCCCCAGCATTTT.

This clone was seen only once. The V call is TRBV5-1, the J call TRBJ2-1, with TRBD1 matching over 9 bases. Germline CDR1 SGHRS, CDR2 YFSETQ. With 3 bases clipped from V and 7 bases from J, the junction kept 11 bases outside the gene matches. The CDR3 contains 16 residues. CDR3 protein: CASSWPGTGRSNEQFF. CDR3 nucleotides: TGCGCCAGCAGCTGGCCCGGGACAGGGCGATCAAATGAGCAGTTCTTC.

This chain connects TRBV7-3 to TRBJ2-1, with 8 bases lining up with TRBD1. The germline V gene encodes CDR1 SGHTA and CDR2 FQGTGA. The CDR3 spans 15 residues. The V segment lost 5 bases and the J segment 8 bases; nucleotides outside the gene matches: 11. The CDR3 loop reads CASSTLRTGFDEQFF. CDR3 coding DNA: TGTGCCAGCAGCACCCTTCGGACAGGGTTCGATGAGCAGTTCTTC.

The CDR3 here is CASSPGDEKLFF. CDR3 coding DNA: TGTGCCAGCAGTCCCGGGGATGAAAAACTGTTTTTT. The chain has TRBV2 and TRBJ1-4, with D hard to call. The ends were cut back, 5 bases at V and 6 bases at J, with 7 bases in the middle. The CDR3 loop spans 12 amino acids. Germline-derived CDR1 and CDR2 are SNHLY and FYNNEI.

V usage is TRBV5-1 and J usage is TRBJ2-3; 10 bases are shared with TRBD2. Germline lookup yields CDR1 SGHRS and CDR2 YFSETQ. CDR3 length: 15 amino acids. The junction had 4 bases not matched to a gene; V was cut back by 0 bases and J by 6 bases. CDR3 protein: CASSLVAGGIDTQYF. The CDR3, as DNA: TGCGCCAGCAGCTTGGTAGCGGGAGGCATCGATACGCAGTATTTT.

The chain has TRBV9 and TRBJ2-3; TRBD2 matches 13 bases. The CDR3 consists of 17 residues. CDR1 is SGDLS, CDR2 YYNGEE, per germline. After removal of 3 bases from V and 3 bases from J, the junction contained 7 bases not matched to a gene. CDR3 sequence reads: CASSGPGLAGETDTQYF. CDR3 in DNA: TGTGCCAGCAGCGGCCCCGGACTAGCGGGAGAAACAGATACGCAGTATTTT. Full variable domain (rest looked up from reference TRBV9 and TRBJ2-3): DSGVTQTPKHLITATGQRVTLRCSPRSGDLSVYWYQQSLDQGLQFLIQYYNGEERAKGNILERFSAQQFPDLHSELNLSSLELGDSALYFCASSGPGLAGETDTQYFGPGTRLTVL.

The V call is TRBV29-1, the J call TRBJ2-3; 15 bases map to TRBD2. This CDR3 contains 14 residues. J was trimmed by 10 bases and V by 7 bases; bases with no gene match: 9. Germline CDR1 reads SQVTM; CDR2 reads ANQGSEA. CDR3 in DNA: TGCAGCGACATCGGGACTAGCGGGAGGCCCCCGCAGTATTTT. Amino acid sequence: CSDIGTSGRPPQYF.

The chain employs TRBV28 and TRBJ2-7, with D possibly TRBD2 on 6 matching bases. Germline CDR1 MDHEN, CDR2 SYDVKM. Trimming shortened V by 2 bases and J by 5 bases, and 13 bases separated the two germline ends. The CDR3 is made up of 14 amino acids. The CDR3, as DNA: TGTGCCAGCAGTTTAAGGTCGGGACTGCACGAGCAGTACTTC. It translates to CASSLRSGLHEQYF.

V usage is TRBV20-1 and J usage is TRBJ1-2, with D perhaps TRBD1 (6 bases). V was pared by 7 bases and J by 8 bases, with 8 bases between. This CDR3 comprises 9 residues. Germline V gives CDR1 DFQATT, CDR2 SNEGSKA (reference sequence). This CDR3 reads CSEGDGYTF. The CDR3 nucleotides are TGCAGTGAGGGGGACGGCTACACCTTC.

The genes are TRBV11-1 and TRBJ2-7, with D tentatively TRBD1 (6 bases). Per germline, CDR1 SGHAT and CDR2 FQDESV (reference sequence). The CDR3 length is 14 residues. V lost 2 bases to trimming and J lost 3 bases, with 11 bases between them. CDR3 protein: CASSLSGVGYEQYF. CDR3 sequence (DNA): TGTGCCAGCAGCTTATCAGGGGTCGGCTACGAGCAGTACTTC.

This sequence joins TRBV18 and TRBJ2-3; 12 bases match TRBD2. CDR1 is KGHSH and CDR2 is LQKENI in the germline V gene. Germline trimming cut 2 bases from V and 1 base from J; bases unmatched to any gene: 10. This CDR3 is 19 amino acids long. CDR3 DNA: TGTGCCAGCTCACCAGGCGCTAGCGGGAGGGTCTTCGGCACAGATACGCAGTATTTT. It is translated as CASSPGASGRVFGTDTQYF. Full variable domain (remainder filled in from reference TRBV18 and TRBJ2-3): NAGVMQNPRHLVRRRGQEARLRCSPMKGHSHVYWYRQLPEEGLKFMVYLQKENIIDESGMPKERFSAEFPKEGPSILRIQQVVRGDSAAYFCASSPGASGRVFGTDTQYFGPGTRLTVL.

The chain is built from TRBV5-4 and TRBJ2-7; 9 positions agree with TRBD1. CDR3 length: 16 residues. CDR1 is SGHNT and CDR2 is YYREEE in the germline V gene (reference sequence). Unmatched junction bases numbered 8, after V lost 4 bases and J lost 0 bases. The CDR3 region has the DNA TGTGCCAGCAGCACTACCGGACAGGGGTTCTCCTACGAGCAGTACTTC. This codes for CASSTTGQGFSYEQYF.

The chain uses TRBV19 and TRBJ2-7; D not certain. The CDR3 consists of 14 residues. V dropped 3 bases and J dropped 6 bases, with 15 bases sitting between them. Germline CDR1 is LNHDA and CDR2 is SQIVND (reference sequence). CDR3 sequence reads: CASSIIPGGSEQYF. The DNA for the CDR3 is TGTGCCAGTAGTATCATACCTGGCGGTTCCGAGCAGTACTTC.

The V gene is TRBV7-3, the J gene TRBJ2-3; TRBD1 matches 9 bases. V gave up 5 bases and J gave up 4 bases; unmatched junction bases: 1. CDR3 length equals 13 residues. Germline CDR1 is SGHTA and CDR2 is FQGTGA. The CDR3 protein is CASSTGGPDTQYF. CDR3 coding DNA: TGTGCCAGCAGCACAGGGGGCCCAGATACGCAGTATTTT.

This clone has only one observation. The chain couples TRBV27 to TRBJ2-1; 9 bases fit TRBD2. The CDR3 spans 16 residues. J was trimmed by 8 bases and V by 7 bases; bases with no gene match: 15. Looked up from germline, CDR1 is MNHEY and CDR2 is SMNVEV (reference sequence). The DNA of the CDR3 is TGTGCCAGCATGTTAAGGATAAGCGGGAGGCGGGATGAGCAGTTCTTC. Protein product: CASMLRISGRRDEQFF.

V gene TRBV11-2 combines with J gene TRBJ2-7; no firm D call. This CDR3 comprises 11 residues. Germline loops: CDR1 SGHAT, CDR2 FQNNGV. The V gene lost 2 bases and the J gene lost 3 bases, with 2 bases spanning the gap. The chain's CDR3 is CASSLYYEQYF. DNA of the CDR3: TGTGCCAGCAGCTTATACTACGAGCAGTACTTC.

In this sample, this clone turned up once. V usage is TRBV24-1 and J usage is TRBJ2-5, with 7 positions matching TRBD2. J gave up 6 bases and V 2 bases, and 8 bases lay outside the gene matches. CDR1 is KGHDR, CDR2 SFDVKD, per germline. This CDR3 contains 15 residues. The CDR3 sequence is CATSDSKSGDQTQYF. For the CDR3, the DNA is TGTGCCACCAGTGATTCCAAAAGCGGGGATCAGACCCAGTACTTC.

V gene TRBV14 combines with J gene TRBJ2-7; a weak D match, TRBD1 (6 bases). Trimming cost V 1 base and J 7 bases, with 26 bases left between them. Germline V CDR1 and CDR2: SGHDN, FVKESK. The length of the CDR3 is 18 residues. CDR3: CASSQVSGVPSLQWEQYF. The CDR3 region has the DNA TGTGCCAGCAGCCAAGTTTCAGGGGTCCCCTCCCTACAGTGGGAGCAGTACTTC.

Only one count was recorded for this clone. The rearrangement links TRBV6-2 or TRBV6-3 to TRBJ2-7; D is ambiguous. With 2 bases removed from V and 6 bases from J, the gap between germline ends came to 8 bases. This CDR3 region has 12 residues. Germline loops: CDR1 MNHEY, CDR2 SVGEGT. CDR3 sequence (DNA): TGTGCCAGCAGTTACGACATAACCGAGCAGTACTTC. It codes for CASSYDITEQYF.

The chain recombines TRBV24-1 with TRBJ2-1; TRBD2 might be the D (9 bases). Trimming shortened V by 3 bases and J by 8 bases, and 19 bases separated the two germline ends. The CDR3 consists of 16 residues. The germline V gene encodes CDR1 KGHDR and CDR2 SFDVKD. CDR3 DNA sequence: TGTGCCACCAGTGATCCCCCTAGCGGGACAGGCGATGAGCAGTTCTTC. Residues: CATSDPPSGTGDEQFF.